A selection of T cell receptor beta chains follows, all from one sample in a study of T cell repertoires in cytomegalovirus infection. TCRdb analysed the reads with MiXCR anew, one entry per CDR3 protein. Seen here are fewer than 400,000 distinct CDR3 sequences, 15% to 20% observed once, and the top ten hold around 8.6%. The material sequenced was PBMCs. These receptors came from a human donor in good health (CMV status not recorded). Some clones in this sample may be carry-over from other donors' samples. The CDR3 runs from the conserved cysteine through the conserved F or W. Fields, in order: clone size, J gene, V gene, D gene, CDR3 DNA, CDR3 protein. A D gene is named only where the DNA matches it firmly. The size entry is marked missing in some rows and otherwise reads once, few, many or a size class.

NA TRBJ2-7 TRBV7-9 TRBD1 TGTGCCAGCAGCTTAGCCGGGACAGCCCAGTACTTC CASSLAGTAQYF
few TRBJ2-3 TRBV20-1 NA TGCAGTGCCCCCCAAGATACGCAGTATTTT CSAPQDTQYF
NA TRBJ2-1 TRBV7-9 NA TGTGCCAGCAGCTTTACAGGAAATGAGCAGTTCTTC CASSFTGNEQFF
few TRBJ2-7 TRBV20-1 TRBD2 TGCAGTGCTAGAAACTTAGCGGGAGGTGCCTACGAGCAGTACTTC CSARNLAGGAYEQYF
few TRBJ2-2 TRBV7-6 TRBD2 TGTGCCAGCAGTCGAGCGACTAGCGCCGGGGAGCTGTTTTTT CASSRATSAGELFF
many TRBJ1-1 TRBV7-2 TRBD1 TGTGCCAGCAGACCCCCGACAGGGTTGAACACTGAAGCTTTCTTT CASRPPTGLNTEAFF
NA TRBJ1-2 TRBV11-2 NA TGTGCCAGCAGCTTAGGGCCGCGGGGGCTTAACTATGGCTACACCTTC CASSLGPRGLNYGYTF
NA TRBJ2-5 TRBV29-1 TRBD2 TGCAGCGCCGTGGGGAGCGGGAGGGGGGGCCAGTACTTC CSAVGSGRGGQYF
few TRBJ1-2 TRBV12-3/TRBV12-4 NA TGTGCCAGCAGGCCCTCGGGGCACTATGGCTACACCTTC CASRPSGHYGYTF
many TRBJ2-2 TRBV7-6 TRBD1 TGTGCCAGCAGACCCGACAGGGGGCAGGTCGGGGAGCTGTTTTTT CASRPDRGQVGELFF
few TRBJ1-2 TRBV19 NA TGTGCCAGCACCAGGGGAAACTATGGCTACACCTTC CASTRGNYGYTF
many TRBJ1-1 TRBV5-1 TRBD1 TGCGCCAGCAGCTTGGACAGGGGGGACACTGAAGCTTTCTTT CASSLDRGDTEAFF
NA TRBJ2-1 TRBV10-3 NA TGTGCCATCAGTGAGTCTTTGAGTGAGCAGTTCTTC CAISESLSEQFF
many TRBJ1-1 TRBV7-9 NA TGTGCCAGCAGCTTAGCCACGTACCTCCGTATGAACACTGAAGCTTTCTTT CASSLATYLRMNTEAFF
few TRBJ1-5 TRBV20-1 TRBD1 TGCAGTGCTACAACAGGGGCCGATCAGCCCCAGCATTTT CSATTGADQPQHF
many TRBJ1-5 TRBV7-8 NA TGTGCCAGCAGCTTAGATTCAGAACGCAATCAGCCCCAGCATTTT CASSLDSERNQPQHF
NA TRBJ2-5 TRBV19 TRBD1 TGTGCCAGTAGTATCGGGACAGCCATTAACCAAGAGACCCAGTACTTC CASSIGTAINQETQYF
NA TRBJ1-2 TRBV7-9 NA TGTGCCAGCAGCTTAGGCGGCAGGGTGGACGGCTACACCTTC CASSLGGRVDGYTF
few TRBJ2-3 TRBV5-1 NA TGCGCCAGCAGCACCGACAATAGACTAGTACCAGATACGCAGTATTTT CASSTDNRLVPDTQYF
many TRBJ2-1 TRBV7-2 TRBD1 TGTGCCAGCAGCCCCGGAGGGACAGGGACCTACAATGAGCAGTTCTTC CASSPGGTGTYNEQFF
many TRBJ2-5 TRBV7-2 NA TGTGCCAGCAGCTTGGGGGGTTTCGAAGAGACCCAGTACTTC CASSLGGFEETQYF
NA TRBJ2-1 TRBV27 NA TGTGCCAGCAGTTTTCCGGGACTGGCCTACAATGAGCAGTTCTTC CASSFPGLAYNEQFF
few TRBJ2-3 TRBV14 TRBD2 TGTGCCAGCAGCCAAGTCCCGGGACTAGCGGGAGGAAATACGCAGTATTTT CASSQVPGLAGGNTQYF
NA TRBJ2-1 TRBV12-3/TRBV12-4 TRBD1 TGTGCCAGCAGTTTGGGGACAGGGTTCAATGAGCAGTTCTTC CASSLGTGFNEQFF
few TRBJ2-2 TRBV7-6 TRBD2 TGTGCCAGCAGCCCTCTCTATACAAGCGGGGGGGCTTCCGGGGAGCTGTTTTTT CASSPLYTSGGASGELFF
few TRBJ2-1 TRBV7-6 TRBD2 TGTGCCAGCAGAAAGAGCGGGAGGGCCAAGGATGAGCAGTTCTTC CASRKSGRAKDEQFF
few TRBJ1-1 TRBV7-2 NA TGTGCCAGCAGCTTAGCTTGGGGTTCGGGGGCTTTCTTT CASSLAWGSGAFF
few TRBJ2-1 TRBV7-2 TRBD1 TGTGCCAGCAGCTCCCACTCCGGGACAGTGCTTGAGTTC CASSSHSGTVLEF
NA TRBJ1-6 TRBV28 NA TGTGCCAGCAAGCAGGGGTCTCTCTATAATTCACCCCTCCACTTT CASKQGSLYNSPLHF
once TRBJ1-1 TRBV12-3/TRBV12-4 NA TGTGCCAGCAGTCCGATTGGAACAACTGAAGCTTTCTTT CASSPIGTTEAFF
few TRBJ1-5 TRBV19 NA TGTGCCAGTAGGGATGTTTTCGGGAGCAATCAGCCCCAGCATTTT CASRDVFGSNQPQHF
NA TRBJ2-3 TRBV6-5 TRBD1 TGTGCCAGCAGTGGACAGGGCTCGCAGTATTTT CASSGQGSQYF
many TRBJ2-1 TRBV7-6 TRBD2 TGTGCCAGCAGCGCGTCTAGCGGGAGCGTGATAGGGGTTAGCTCAAATGAGCAGTTCTTC CASSASSGSVIGVSSNEQFF
many TRBJ2-7 TRBV7-2 NA TGTGCCAGCAGCTTACTGGGGGGTCCCTCCTACGAGCAGTACTTC CASSLLGGPSYEQYF
few TRBJ2-1 TRBV11-2 TRBD2 TGTGCCAGCAGCCCTGTAGCGGGAGGGCCAGCTGAGCAGTTCTTC CASSPVAGGPAEQFF
NA TRBJ1-5 TRBV5-1 TRBD1 TGCGCCAGCAGCTCAGGGACAGGTGATTTCAATCAGCCCCAGCATTTT CASSSGTGDFNQPQHF
few TRBJ1-2 TRBV14 NA TGTGCCAGCAGCCAGGGCAGGGAGGATATTGGCTACACCTTC CASSQGREDIGYTF
few TRBJ1-4 TRBV6-5 NA TGTGCCAGCAGCCCCTGGGGGGGAGATGAAAAACTGTTTTTT CASSPWGGDEKLFF
few TRBJ2-7 TRBV10-3 NA TGTGCCATCAGGGACACTCGAGAGCAGTACTTC CAIRDTREQYF
few TRBJ2-1 TRBV19 TRBD2 TGTGCCAGTAGTATAGTGAGCGGGAGCGCCTACAATGAGCAGTTCTTC CASSIVSGSAYNEQFF
NA TRBJ1-1 TRBV12-3/TRBV12-4 NA TGTGCCAGCAGTTCCCATGGAGGGGAAGGGAACACTGAAGCTTTCTTT CASSSHGGEGNTEAFF
many TRBJ1-5 TRBV28 TRBD1 TGTGCCAGCAGCCTCGGGACAGGGCACCAGCCCCAGCATTTT CASSLGTGHQPQHF
NA TRBJ2-3 TRBV10-3 TRBD2 TGTGCCATGGCGGGGGGGGCGAGAAGTACAGATACGCAGTATTTT CAMAGGARSTDTQYF
once TRBJ1-2 TRBV4-3 NA TGCGCCAGCAGCCAAGATCGACAGAACTATGGCTACACCTTC CASSQDRQNYGYTF
NA TRBJ2-7 TRBV20-1 NA TGCAGTGCTAGGCAGGGTCCCTACGAGCAGTACTTC CSARQGPYEQYF
few TRBJ1-5 TRBV6-1 NA TGTGCCAGCAGTTATGGTCCCGCCGGCCAGAGCAATCAGCCCCAGCATTTT CASSYGPAGQSNQPQHF
NA TRBJ1-3 TRBV20-1 NA TGCAGTGCTATTCTCAGGGTGCGGGGAAACACCATATATTTT CSAILRVRGNTIYF
NA TRBJ2-2 TRBV7-8 NA TGTGCCAGCAGCTTAAACAGGGTGGGAACCGGGGAGCTGTTTTTT CASSLNRVGTGELFF
many TRBJ1-4 TRBV7-2 TRBD1 TGTGCCAGCAGATCTGGGGGGGGGACAGGCGGACCCGCGGGAAAACTGTTTTTT CASRSGGGTGGPAGKLFF
few TRBJ2-5 TRBV4-3 NA TGCGCCAGCAGCCAAGATCTCGGGCGAGAGACCCAGTACTTC CASSQDLGRETQYF
many TRBJ1-5 TRBV7-2 NA TGTGCCAGCAGCCTGGACGGCTTGGGGGATCAGCCCCAGCATTTT CASSLDGLGDQPQHF
NA TRBJ1-4 TRBV19 NA TGTGCCAGTAGTCTCCCCTTTGGGGCGGATGAAAAACTGTTTTTT CASSLPFGADEKLFF
few TRBJ2-1 TRBV11-2 TRBD2 TGTGCCAGCAGCTTACGTTTCGGGACTAGCGGGATAAATGAGCAGTTCTTC CASSLRFGTSGINEQFF
NA TRBJ2-1 TRBV6-6 TRBD2 TGTGCCAGCACCTCGAGGGGAGGGCCGAGGGAGCAGTTCTTC CASTSRGGPREQFF